Below, one TCR beta chain is given with its context. Its antigen is undetermined. The data belong to a study of CD8 T cells in ankylosing spondylitis. Overall study results and limits: The study identified a TCR beta motif of roughly eight highly homologous variants that appeared characteristic of ankylosing spondylitis blood. Reported data indicate significant enrichment of disease-linked clones within matched ankylosing spondylitis synovial fluid.

A quantitative 5'-RACE method, one with molecular barcodes, was used to make TCR beta libraries. TCRdb re-called the 5' RACE reads through MiXCR, storing one row per CDR3 protein. The sample includes 220,000 or so distinct CDR3 sequences, 15% to 20% seen only once; the top ten take approximately 40%. Trimming removed 2 bases at V and 4 bases at J, with 5 bases between. Germline CDR1 MNHEY, CDR2 SVGAGI. The CDR3 runs 13 residues. Material for sequencing was blood, either unsorted or a sorted T cell fraction (not recorded which). This TCR was sampled from a male donor with ankylosing spondylitis. The chain uses TRBV6-5 and TRBJ2-2; unclear D gene. Here the CDR3 reads CASSYVVTGELFF. The CDR3, as DNA: TGTGCCAGCAGTTACGTAGTCACCGGGGAGCTGTTTTTT.